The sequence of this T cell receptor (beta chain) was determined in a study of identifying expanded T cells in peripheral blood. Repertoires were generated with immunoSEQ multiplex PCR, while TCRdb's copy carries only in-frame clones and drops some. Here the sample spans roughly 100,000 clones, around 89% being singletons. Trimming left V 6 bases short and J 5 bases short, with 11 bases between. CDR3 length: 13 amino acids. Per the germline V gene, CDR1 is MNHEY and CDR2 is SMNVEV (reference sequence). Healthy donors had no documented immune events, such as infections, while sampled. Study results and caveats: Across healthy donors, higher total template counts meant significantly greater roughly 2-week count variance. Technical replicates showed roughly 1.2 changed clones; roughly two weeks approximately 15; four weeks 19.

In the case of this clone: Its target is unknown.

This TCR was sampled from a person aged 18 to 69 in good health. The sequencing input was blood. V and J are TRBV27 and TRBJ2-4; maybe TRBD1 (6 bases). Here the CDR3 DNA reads TGTGCCAGCAGAGGGACAAACGAAAACATTCAGTACTTC. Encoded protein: CASRGTNENIQYF.